The clone carrying this T cell receptor beta chain was seen ten or more times. What it binds is not known. Sampling of bone marrow took place during active disease in every patient. From roughly 400 ng of RNA, a library with molecular barcoded alpha/delta and beta/gamma adaptors was made. Using its own MiXCR run on the reads, TCRdb lists one record per CDR3 protein. The profile shows about 93,000 distinct CDR3 sequences, under 25% of them singletons. This sample is part of a study of read filtering for tumor transcriptome and immune sequencing. On the study more broadly: Among patients, some 17 were male and more than 11 female, aged about 45 to 85 (mean roughly 64). Broader study findings: Roughly 79% of IR-seq clonotypes had one read, totaling around 3.3% of reads; RNA-seq: approximately 73% and 42%.

The sample was a population of CD138-negative cells sorted from bone marrow. The origin of this receptor is a donor aged 40 or over with multiple myeloma.

The CDR3 region has the DNA TGCGCCAGCAGCTATAATGGGGAGCTGCAGTATTTT. Protein: CASSYNGELQYF. The chain combines TRBV5-1 with TRBJ2-3; weak D call: TRBD2 (5 bases). The CDR3 is 12 amino acids. Between the trimmed V and J ends, which lost 3 bases and 11 bases, there was a span of 13 bases. Germline V gene sequence: CDR1 SGHRS, CDR2 YFSETQ.